This T cell receptor (beta chain) is from a study of shared clonotypes between healthy human individuals. Study information: Donors consisted of two women and a few men between 18 and 49.

Study-wide findings and caveats: Across subsets, estimated richness was generally greater for naive than for memory populations. Limitation of the genetic and exposure-history diversity represented came from the few donors.

In the sorted-subset replicate PCRs, approximately 200 ng DNA, tens of thousands of T cell genomes, was used. Libraries were prepared by immunoSEQ multiplex PCR; TCRdb keeps only in-frame clonotypes and omits some of them. The table has some 2.1 million clones, roughly 94% seen once. This CDR3 is 15 amino acids long. V lost 5 bases to trimming and J lost 2 bases, with 16 bases between them. Germline assignment: CDR1 MNHEY and CDR2 SMNVEV (reference sequence). Note on this clone: Its specificity is unknown.

Sequenced: naive CD4+ T cells sorted from blood. Subset noted: CD45RA+ positively selected. This clonotype originated in a man younger than 35 in good health. The chain carries TRBV27 and TRBJ2-7; either TRBD1 or TRBD2 may fit D (5 bases each). This CDR3 is CASSTTRGPAYEQYF. CDR3 sequence (DNA): TGTGCCAGCAGTACGACCCGGGGACCTGCCTACGAGCAGTACTTC.